Listed here is a single T cell receptor (beta chain). What this receptor recognizes is not known. This entry belongs to a study of CXCR3-negative and CXCR3-positive naive CD8 T cells (dated by TCRdb to about 2019). The study in broad terms: In total, around 140 million TRB reads were obtained, or roughly 1.5 +/- 0.3 million reads per library. TRBV-TRBJ cluster analysis included naive subsets from roughly 5 donors and memory cells from 3 donors. The diversity and physicochemical repertoire analyses included approximately ten donors pooled from two independent experiments. Here is what the overall study found, with its caveats: Both naive subsets had comparably high repertoire diversity, while memory CD8+ T cells had much lower repertoire diversity. Because surface CD5, which is linked to self-reactivity in mice, was comparable between the naive subsets, TCR interaction strength was also inferred from the physicochemical properties of TRB CDR3s. Naive CXCR3-negative and CXCR3-positive cells from the same donor showed similar TRBV-TRBJ usage, whereas memory cells showed distinct patterns. Freshly isolated PBMCs were used for most assays because CXCR3 expression went down partially after cryopreservation. TRB CDR3s from CXCR3-positive naive cells showed higher hydrophobicity (lower Kidera factor 4), lower energy, and higher strength and volume indices than CXCR3-negative naive cells.

The instrument given in TCRdb is NextSeq 550. The Human TCR Profiling Kit (MiLaboratory) was used to prepare UMI-labeled 5' RACE TRB cDNA libraries. The full amount of extracted RNA was used for cDNA synthesis, and the full amount of resulting cDNA was used for PCR amplification. The libraries were made side by side, with each library going through the same number of PCR cycles. Under the source paper's analysis protocol: With a minimum of two reads required per UMI, MIGEC and MiXCR pulled out about 53,000 +/- 10,000 unique UMI-labeled TRB cDNA molecules from each library. On average, 40,000 +/- 10,000 functional in-frame TRB CDR3 nucleotide clonotypes lacking stop codons were found per library. After each sample was downsampled to 5000 UMI-labeled TRB molecules, VDJtools was used to calculate diversity metrics such as normalized Shannon-Wiener and Chao1. For the central five CDR3 residues, VDJtools calculated physicochemical properties weighted by clonotype size, namely interaction energy, strength, volume and Kidera factor 4. The reads underwent TCRdb reprocessing, giving one record for each CDR3 protein sequence and no DNA. These V and J calls originate from TCRdb's pipeline instead of the authors' own analysis. The table of this sample itemizes some 150,000 distinct CDR3 sequences. The top ten hold 0.41% of the sample.

In the germline V gene, CDR1 corresponds to SGHTA and CDR2 to FQGNSA. Reading from cysteine to phenylalanine, the CDR3 counts 13 amino acids. A DNA sequence was not provided. Each CD8+ T cell subset was flow-sorted in triplicate, with roughly 300,000 cells per subset placed directly into RLT lysis buffer. To keep memory contaminants out, a stringent definition of naive CD8+ T cells was applied: CD45RO-CCR7+CD27+CD95-. Peripheral blood mononuclear cells were isolated from buffy coats by standard density gradient centrifugation. A FACSAria III was used to flow-sort naive CXCR3-negative and CXCR3-positive CD8+ T cells. Total RNA was extracted from sorted cells with an RNeasy Mini Kit.

The chain is assembled from TRBV7-2 and TRBJ2-7. Material: naive CXCR3+ CD8+ T cells from blood. The sample's cell subset or site, from its label and the paper: CD45RO-CCR7+CD27+CD95- naive CD8+ T cells expressing CXCR3 (TNR3+). The TCR comes from a human donor in good health. Some clones in this sample may be carry-over from other donors' samples. The CDR3 amino acid sequence is: CASSLAEDYEQYF.